This paragraph reports one T cell receptor beta chain. This CDR3 contains 12 residues. Germline-derived CDR1 and CDR2 are SGHVS and FNYEAQ. Trimming took 5 bases from V and 6 from J, leaving 11 bases between them. Cells designated naive CD8 were CD45RO-negative and were positively selected for CCR7, with terminally differentiated effector memory CD45RA+ cells excluded. TCRdb keeps only in-frame clones here, not all; method: immunoSEQ multiplex PCR. This table holds some 740,000 clones, around 92% found once. These data come from a study of shared clonotypes between healthy human individuals. Sequenced material: naive CD8+ T cells sorted from blood. This TCR derives from a young man in good health. The chain is built from TRBV7-6 and TRBJ2-7; D is possibly TRBD2 (5 bases). CDR3: CASSPGSGEQYF. CDR3 nucleotides: TGTGCCAGCAGCCCGGGGTCGGGCGAGCAGTACTTC.